This record covers a single TCR beta chain. The sample belongs to a study of blood T cell repertoires in COVID-19. Overall study context: Samples came from the United States, Italy and Spain, spanning acute and convalescent COVID-19. Sources were T cells, B-cell-depleted T cells, or PBMCs; the material itself was cDNA or gDNA.

This CDR3 comprises 13 residues. In germline, CDR1 is SGHAT, CDR2 FQNNGV. Study processing details: For nucleated cells, counts were estimated from reference gene primer amplification. TCRdb keeps only in-frame clones here, not all; method: immunoSEQ multiplex PCR. V and J calls and clone size are those listed in that table; D and trimming were worked out from the DNA. Among more than 90,000 clones listed, around 87% were seen once. The chain is built from TRBV11-2 and TRBJ2-7, with 7 bases identical to TRBD2. This TCR was recovered from a human donor in a cohort sampled during active COVID-19. The sequencing input was peripheral blood. The CDR3 sequence: CATASGGSYEQYF. The CDR3, as DNA: TGTGCAACGGCTAGCGGAGGTTCCTACGAGCAGTACTTC.